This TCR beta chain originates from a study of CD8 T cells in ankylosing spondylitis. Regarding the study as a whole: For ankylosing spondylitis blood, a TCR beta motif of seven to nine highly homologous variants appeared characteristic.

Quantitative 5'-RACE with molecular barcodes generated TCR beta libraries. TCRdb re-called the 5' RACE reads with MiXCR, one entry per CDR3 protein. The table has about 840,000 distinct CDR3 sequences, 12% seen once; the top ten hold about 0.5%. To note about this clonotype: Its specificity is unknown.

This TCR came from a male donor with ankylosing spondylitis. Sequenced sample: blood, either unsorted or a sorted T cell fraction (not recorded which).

CDR3 nucleotide sequence: TGCGCCAGCAGCTCGGACGCGTTAAATTCACCCCTCCACTTT. Translation gives CASSSDALNSPLHF. This chain uses TRBV5-1 with TRBJ1-6; D is unresolved. This CDR3 spans 14 amino acids. Germline lookup yields CDR1 SGHRS and CDR2 YFSETQ. V gave up 3 bases and J gave up 7 bases, with 11 bases separating them.